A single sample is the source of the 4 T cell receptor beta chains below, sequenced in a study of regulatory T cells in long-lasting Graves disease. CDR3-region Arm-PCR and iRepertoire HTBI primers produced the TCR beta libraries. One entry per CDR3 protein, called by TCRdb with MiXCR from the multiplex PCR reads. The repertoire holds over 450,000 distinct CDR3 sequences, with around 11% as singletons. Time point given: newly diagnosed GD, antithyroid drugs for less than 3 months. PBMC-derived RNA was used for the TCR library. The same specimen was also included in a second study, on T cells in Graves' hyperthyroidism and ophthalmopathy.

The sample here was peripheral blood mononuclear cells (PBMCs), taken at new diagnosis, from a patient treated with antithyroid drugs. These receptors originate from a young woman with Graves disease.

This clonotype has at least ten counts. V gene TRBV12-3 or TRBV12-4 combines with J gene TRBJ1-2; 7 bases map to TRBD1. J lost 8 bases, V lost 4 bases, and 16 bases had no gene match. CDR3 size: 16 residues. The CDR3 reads CASSSGQSKSSRGYTF. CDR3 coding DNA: TGTGCCAGCAGTTCGGGACAGTCTAAATCCAGCAGGGGCTACACCTTC.

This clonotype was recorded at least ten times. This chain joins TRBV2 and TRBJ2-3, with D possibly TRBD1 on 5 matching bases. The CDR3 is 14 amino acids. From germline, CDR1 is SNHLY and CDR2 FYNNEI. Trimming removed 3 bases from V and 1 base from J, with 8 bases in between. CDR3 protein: CASSEVGGTDTQYF. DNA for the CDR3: TGTGCCAGCAGTGAGGTAGGGGGCACAGATACGCAGTATTTT.

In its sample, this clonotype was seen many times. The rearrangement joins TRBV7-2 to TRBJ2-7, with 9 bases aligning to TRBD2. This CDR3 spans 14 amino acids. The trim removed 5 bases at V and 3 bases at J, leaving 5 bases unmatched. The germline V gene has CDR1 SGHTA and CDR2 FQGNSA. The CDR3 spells CASSRLADYYEQYF. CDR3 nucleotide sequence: TGTGCCAGCAGCCGACTAGCGGACTACTACGAGCAGTACTTC.

The CDR3 spells CASSLAARGLYEQYF. The CDR3 DNA follows: TGTGCCAGCAGCTTAGCGGCCAGGGGTTTGTACGAGCAGTACTTC. The V call is TRBV7-9, the J call TRBJ2-7, with D possibly matching TRBD1 (6 bases). This CDR3 is 15 amino acids long. The V end was cut by 0 bases, the J end by 4 bases, with 13 bases between. Germline V CDR1 and CDR2: SEHNR, FQNEAQ (reference sequence).